The sample holds a few counts of the clone carrying this TCR beta chain. Its antigen is currently unknown. Germline V lookup: CDR1 SGHDN, CDR2 FVKESK. V was shortened by 0 bases and J by 9 bases, with 12 bases between the two germline ends. The CDR3 contains 14 residues. This entry is derived from a study of T cells after yellow fever vaccination. Background on the study: Low-cell-number fractions underwent preparation using SMART-Seq v4 Ultra Low Input. Study observations and caveats: FACS-sorted repertoires might harbor abundant contaminating clonotypes from the bulk population.

TCRdb re-called the 5' RACE reads through MiXCR, storing one row per CDR3 protein. The table lists 200,000 to 250,000 distinct CDR3 sequences, 6% to 7.5% of them singletons, with approximately 0.87% in the top ten. The rearrangement links TRBV14 to TRBJ2-1, with no clear D. Material: CD4+ T cells sorted from PBMCs, obtained 15 days after the yellow fever booster vaccination. This clonotype was sampled from a man aged 25-40 years who received the YFV17D yellow fever vaccine. The CDR3 reads CASSQDFGKSEQFF. CDR3 nucleotides: TGTGCCAGCAGCCAAGACTTTGGTAAGAGTGAGCAGTTCTTC. The whole variable domain, filled in from reference TRBV14 and TRBJ2-1, reads EAGVTQFPSHSVIEKGQTVTLRCDPISGHDNLYWYRRVMGKEIKFLLHFVKESKQDESGMPNNRFLAERTGGTYSTLKVQPAELEDSGVYFCASSQDFGKSEQFFGPGTRLTVL.